This T cell receptor beta chain was found in a study of cytomegalovirus exposure and HLA in healthy donors. Study background: A previous analysis identified 95 million to 140 million unique TCR beta sequences derived from around 200 million T cells.

This clone has only a few counts. The PCR used 60 Vbeta and 13 Jbeta primers. Sequencing used immunoSEQ multiplex PCR; TCRdb keeps in-frame clones, though not all of them. The sample has over 100,000 clones, over 60% seen once. Deletions cut 2 bases from V and 4 bases from J, with 20 bases between. CDR1 is LGHNA, CDR2 YSLEER, per germline. The CDR3 is 18 amino acids. The material sequenced was PBMCs. This sequence was found in a man aged 40-55 years in good health and CMV-seropositive. This chain uses TRBV4-3 with TRBJ2-2, with TRBD1 as a possible D gene (8 bases). The CDR3 region has the DNA TGCGCCAGCAGCCAACCAACAGGGGGGGATAGGGGCACCGGGGAGCTGTTTTTT. Translating it yields CASSQPTGGDRGTGELFF.